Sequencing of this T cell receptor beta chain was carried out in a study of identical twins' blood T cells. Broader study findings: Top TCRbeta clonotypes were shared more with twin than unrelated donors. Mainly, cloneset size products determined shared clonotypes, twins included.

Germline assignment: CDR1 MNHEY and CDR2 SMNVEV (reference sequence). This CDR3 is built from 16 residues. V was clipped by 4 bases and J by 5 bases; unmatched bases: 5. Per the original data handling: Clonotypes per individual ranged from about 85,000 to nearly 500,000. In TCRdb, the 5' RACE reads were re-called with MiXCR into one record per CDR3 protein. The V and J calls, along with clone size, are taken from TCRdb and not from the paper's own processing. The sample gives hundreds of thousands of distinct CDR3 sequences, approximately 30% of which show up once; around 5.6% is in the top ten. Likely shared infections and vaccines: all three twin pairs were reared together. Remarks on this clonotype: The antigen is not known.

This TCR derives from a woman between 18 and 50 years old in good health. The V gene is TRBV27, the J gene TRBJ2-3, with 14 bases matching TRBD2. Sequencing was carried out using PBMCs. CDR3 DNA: TGTGCCAGCAGTTCCGGGACTAGCGGGAGAAGAGATACGCAGTATTTT. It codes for CASSSGTSGRRDTQYF.